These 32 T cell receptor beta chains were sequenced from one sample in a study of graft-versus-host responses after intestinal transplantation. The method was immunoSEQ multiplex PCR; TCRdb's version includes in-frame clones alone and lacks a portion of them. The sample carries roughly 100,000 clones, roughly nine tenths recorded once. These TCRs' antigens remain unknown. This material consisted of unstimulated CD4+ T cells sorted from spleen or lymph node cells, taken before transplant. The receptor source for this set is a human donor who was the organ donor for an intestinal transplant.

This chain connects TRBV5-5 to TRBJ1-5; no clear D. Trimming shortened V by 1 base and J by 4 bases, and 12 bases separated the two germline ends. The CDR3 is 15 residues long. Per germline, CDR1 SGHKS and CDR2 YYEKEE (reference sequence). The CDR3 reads CASSLSPTYNQPQHF. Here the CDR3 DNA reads TGTGCCAGCAGCTTGTCCCCGACATATAATCAGCCCCAGCATTTT.

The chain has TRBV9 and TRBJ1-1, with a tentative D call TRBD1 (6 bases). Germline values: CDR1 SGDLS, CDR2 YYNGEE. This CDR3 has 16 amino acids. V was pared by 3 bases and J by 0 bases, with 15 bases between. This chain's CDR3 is CASSGGQLGLNTEAFF. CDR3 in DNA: TGTGCCAGCAGCGGAGGACAGCTGGGATTGAACACTGAAGCTTTCTTT.

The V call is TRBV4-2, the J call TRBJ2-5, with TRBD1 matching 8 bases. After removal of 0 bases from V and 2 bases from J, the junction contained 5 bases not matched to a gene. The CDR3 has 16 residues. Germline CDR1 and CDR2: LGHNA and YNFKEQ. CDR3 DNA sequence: TGTGCCAGCAGCCAAGAGGGGACAGGCTTACAAGAGACCCAGTACTTC. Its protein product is CASSQEGTGLQETQYF.

For the CDR3, the DNA is TGTGCCAGCAGCCAAGGTGGGGCGAGCCTGTTCTTC. It is translated as CASSQGGASLFF. The J gene is TRBJ2-1, the V gene TRBV4-2; D is possibly TRBD1 (5 bases). V was trimmed by 1 base and J by 15 bases, leaving 13 bases between them. Looked up from germline, CDR1 is LGHNA and CDR2 is YNFKEQ. The CDR3 has 12 amino acids.

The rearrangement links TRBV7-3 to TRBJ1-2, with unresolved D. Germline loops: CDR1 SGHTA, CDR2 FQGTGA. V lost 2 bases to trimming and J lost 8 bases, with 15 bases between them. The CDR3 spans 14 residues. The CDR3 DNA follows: TGTGCCAGCAGCTTAGTTAGCGTCCCGGGCGGCTACACCTTC. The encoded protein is CASSLVSVPGGYTF.

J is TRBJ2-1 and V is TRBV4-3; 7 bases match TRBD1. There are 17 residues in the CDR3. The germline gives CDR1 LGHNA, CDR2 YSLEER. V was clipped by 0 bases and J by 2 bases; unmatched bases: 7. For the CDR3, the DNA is TGCGCCAGCAGCCAAGATAGGCCAGGGGGACCCTACAATGAGCAGTTCTTC. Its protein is CASSQDRPGGPYNEQFF.

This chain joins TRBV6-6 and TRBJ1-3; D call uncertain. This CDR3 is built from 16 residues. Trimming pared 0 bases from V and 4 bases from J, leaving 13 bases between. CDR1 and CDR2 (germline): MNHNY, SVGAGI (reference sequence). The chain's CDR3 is CASSYSISGGGNTIYF. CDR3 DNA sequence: TGTGCCAGCAGTTACTCGATTTCGGGTGGGGGAAACACCATATATTTT.

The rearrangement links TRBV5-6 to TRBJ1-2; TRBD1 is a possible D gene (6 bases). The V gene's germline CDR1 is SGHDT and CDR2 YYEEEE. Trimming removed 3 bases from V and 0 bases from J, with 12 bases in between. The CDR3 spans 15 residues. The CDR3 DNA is TGTGCCAGCAGCTCGAGGACAGCTTCTAACTATGGCTACACCTTC. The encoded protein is CASSSRTASNYGYTF.

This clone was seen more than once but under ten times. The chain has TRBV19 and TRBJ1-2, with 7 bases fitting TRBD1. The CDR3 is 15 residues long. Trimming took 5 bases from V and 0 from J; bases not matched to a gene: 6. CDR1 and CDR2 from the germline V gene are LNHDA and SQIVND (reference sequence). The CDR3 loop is CASSLYGTANYGYTF. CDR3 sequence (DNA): TGTGCCAGTAGTCTATACGGGACAGCTAACTATGGCTACACCTTC.

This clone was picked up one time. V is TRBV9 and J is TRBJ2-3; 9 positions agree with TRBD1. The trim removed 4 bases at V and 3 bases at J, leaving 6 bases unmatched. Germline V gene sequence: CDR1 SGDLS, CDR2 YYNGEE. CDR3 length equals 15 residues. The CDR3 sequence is CASSPRQGGTDTQYF. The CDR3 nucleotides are TGTGCCAGCAGCCCGCGACAGGGGGGAACAGATACGCAGTATTTT. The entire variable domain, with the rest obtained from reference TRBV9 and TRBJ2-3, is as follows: DSGVTQTPKHLITATGQRVTLRCSPRSGDLSVYWYQQSLDQGLQFLIQYYNGEERAKGNILERFSAQQFPDLHSELNLSSLELGDSALYFCASSPRQGGTDTQYFGPGTRLTVL.

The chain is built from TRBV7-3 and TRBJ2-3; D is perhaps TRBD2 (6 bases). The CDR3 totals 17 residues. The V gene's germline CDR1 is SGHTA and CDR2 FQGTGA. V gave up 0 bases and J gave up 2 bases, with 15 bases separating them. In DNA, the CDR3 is TGTGCCAGCAGCTTAACACGGCTAGCGAGATCCACAGATACGCAGTATTTT. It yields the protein CASSLTRLARSTDTQYF. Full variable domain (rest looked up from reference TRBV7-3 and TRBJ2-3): GAGVSQTPSNKVTEKGKYVELRCDPISGHTALYWYRQSLGQGPEFLIYFQGTGAADDSGLPNDRFFAVRPEGSVSTLKIQRTERGDSAVYLCASSLTRLARSTDTQYFGPGTRLTVL.

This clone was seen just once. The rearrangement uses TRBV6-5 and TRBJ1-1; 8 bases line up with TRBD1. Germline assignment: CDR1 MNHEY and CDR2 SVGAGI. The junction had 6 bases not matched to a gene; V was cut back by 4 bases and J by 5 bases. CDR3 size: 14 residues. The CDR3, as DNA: TGTGCCAGCAGTTTAGACAGGGGAGGGACTGAAGCTTTCTTT. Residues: CASSLDRGGTEAFF.

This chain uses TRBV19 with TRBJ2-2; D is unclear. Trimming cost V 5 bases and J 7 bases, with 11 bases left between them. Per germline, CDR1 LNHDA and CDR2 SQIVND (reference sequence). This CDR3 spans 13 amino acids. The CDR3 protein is CASSGSVNGELFF. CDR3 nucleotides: TGTGCCAGTAGTGGTAGTGTAAACGGGGAGCTGTTTTTT.

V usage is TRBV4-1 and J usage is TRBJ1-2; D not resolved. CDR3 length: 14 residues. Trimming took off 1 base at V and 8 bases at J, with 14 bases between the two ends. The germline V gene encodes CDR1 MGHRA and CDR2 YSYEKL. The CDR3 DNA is TGCGCCAGCAGCCAAGGGTTAAGGGAGAGAGGCTACACCTTC. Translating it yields CASSQGLRERGYTF.

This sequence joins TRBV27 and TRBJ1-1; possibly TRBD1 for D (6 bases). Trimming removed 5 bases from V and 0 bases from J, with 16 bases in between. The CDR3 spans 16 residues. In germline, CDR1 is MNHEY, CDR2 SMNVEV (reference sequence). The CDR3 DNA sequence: TGTGCCAGCAGTCCAGGACAGAAAGTTATGAACACTGAAGCTTTCTTT. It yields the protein CASSPGQKVMNTEAFF.

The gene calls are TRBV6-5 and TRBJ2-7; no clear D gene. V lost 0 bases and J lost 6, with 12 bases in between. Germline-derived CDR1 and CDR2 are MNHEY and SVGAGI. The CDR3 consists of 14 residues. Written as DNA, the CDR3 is TGTGCCAGCAGTTACTCTCTCTCATCGGGCGAGCAGTACTTC. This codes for CASSYSLSSGEQYF.

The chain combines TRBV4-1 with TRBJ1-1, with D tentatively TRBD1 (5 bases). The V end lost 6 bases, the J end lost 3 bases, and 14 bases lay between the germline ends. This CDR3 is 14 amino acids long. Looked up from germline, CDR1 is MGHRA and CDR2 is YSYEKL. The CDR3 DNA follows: TGCGCCAGCAGAAAAGGGGAGGCGGACACTGAAGCTTTCTTT. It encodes CASRKGEADTEAFF.

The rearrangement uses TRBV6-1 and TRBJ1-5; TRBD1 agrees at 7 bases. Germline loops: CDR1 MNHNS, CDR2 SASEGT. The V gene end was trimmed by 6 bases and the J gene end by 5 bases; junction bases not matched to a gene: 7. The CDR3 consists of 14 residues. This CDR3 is CASSPTGAYQPQHF. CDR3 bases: TGTGCCAGCAGCCCTACAGGGGCCTATCAGCCCCAGCATTTT.

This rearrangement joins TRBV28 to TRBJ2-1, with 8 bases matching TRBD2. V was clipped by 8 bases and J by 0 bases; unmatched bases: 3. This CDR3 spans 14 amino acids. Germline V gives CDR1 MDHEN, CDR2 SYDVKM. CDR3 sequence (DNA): TGTGCCAGCCTTAGCGGGGTCTCCTACAATGAGCAGTTCTTC. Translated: CASLSGVSYNEQFF. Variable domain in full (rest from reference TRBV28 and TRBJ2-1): DVKVTQSSRYLVKRTGEKVFLECVQDMDHENMFWYRQDPGLGLRLIYFSYDVKMKEKGDIPEGYSVSREKKERFSLILESASTNQTSMYLCASLSGVSYNEQFFGPGTRLTVL.

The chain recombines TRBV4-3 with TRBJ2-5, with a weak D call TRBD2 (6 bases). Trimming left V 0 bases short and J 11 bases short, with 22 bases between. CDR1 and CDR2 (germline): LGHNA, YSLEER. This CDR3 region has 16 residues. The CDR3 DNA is TGCGCCAGCAGCCAAGATGTACTGGAGGGATCAAGGGAGCAGTACTTC. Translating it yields CASSQDVLEGSREQYF.

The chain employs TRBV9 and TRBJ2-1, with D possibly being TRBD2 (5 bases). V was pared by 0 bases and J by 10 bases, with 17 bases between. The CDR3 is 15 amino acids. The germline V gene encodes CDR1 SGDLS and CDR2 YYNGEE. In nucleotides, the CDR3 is TGTGCCAGCAGCGTAGAAGGTTGGGGAGCGGCCGAGCAGTTCTTC. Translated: CASSVEGWGAAEQFF.

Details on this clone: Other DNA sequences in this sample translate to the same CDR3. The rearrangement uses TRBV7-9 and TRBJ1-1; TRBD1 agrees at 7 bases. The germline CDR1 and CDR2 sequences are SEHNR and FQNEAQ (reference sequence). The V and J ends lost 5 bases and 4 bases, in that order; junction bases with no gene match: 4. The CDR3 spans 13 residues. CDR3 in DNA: TGTGCCAGCAGCCGACAGGGCGTCACTGAAGCTTTCTTT. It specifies CASSRQGVTEAFF.

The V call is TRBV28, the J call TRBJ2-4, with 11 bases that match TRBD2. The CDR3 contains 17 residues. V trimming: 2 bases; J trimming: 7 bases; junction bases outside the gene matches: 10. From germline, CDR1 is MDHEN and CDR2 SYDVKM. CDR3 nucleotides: TGTGCCAGCAGTTTAAGGACTAGCGGGCCCTCGAGGAACATTCAGTACTTC. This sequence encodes CASSLRTSGPSRNIQYF.

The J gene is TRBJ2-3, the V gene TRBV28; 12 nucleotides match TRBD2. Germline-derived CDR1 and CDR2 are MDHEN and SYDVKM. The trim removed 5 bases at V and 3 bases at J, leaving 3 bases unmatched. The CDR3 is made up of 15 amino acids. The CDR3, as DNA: TGTGCCAGCAGTCCTAGCGGGGGGGCAACAGATACGCAGTATTTT. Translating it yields CASSPSGGATDTQYF. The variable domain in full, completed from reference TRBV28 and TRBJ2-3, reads DVKVTQSSRYLVKRTGEKVFLECVQDMDHENMFWYRQDPGLGLRLIYFSYDVKMKEKGDIPEGYSVSREKKERFSLILESASTNQTSMYLCASSPSGGATDTQYFGPGTRLTVL.

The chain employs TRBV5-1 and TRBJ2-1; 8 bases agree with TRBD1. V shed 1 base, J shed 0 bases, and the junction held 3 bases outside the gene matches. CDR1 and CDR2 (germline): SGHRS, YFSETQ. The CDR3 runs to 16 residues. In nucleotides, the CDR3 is TGCGCCAGCAGCTTGCAGGGGGCCGGCTCCTACAATGAGCAGTTCTTC. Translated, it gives CASSLQGAGSYNEQFF. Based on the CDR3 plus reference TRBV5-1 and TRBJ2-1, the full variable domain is KAGVTQTPRYLIKTRGQQVTLSCSPISGHRSVSWYQQTPGQGLQFLFEYFSETQRNKGNFPGRFSGRQFSNSRSEMNVSTLELGDSALYLCASSLQGAGSYNEQFFGPGTRLTVL.

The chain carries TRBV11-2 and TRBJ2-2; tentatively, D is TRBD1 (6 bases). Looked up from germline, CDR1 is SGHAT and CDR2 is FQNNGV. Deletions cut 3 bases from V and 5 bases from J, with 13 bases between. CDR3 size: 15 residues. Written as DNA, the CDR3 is TGTGCCAGCAGCTTGGGGGCCCGAGGGACCGGGGAGCTGTTTTTT. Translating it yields CASSLGARGTGELFF.

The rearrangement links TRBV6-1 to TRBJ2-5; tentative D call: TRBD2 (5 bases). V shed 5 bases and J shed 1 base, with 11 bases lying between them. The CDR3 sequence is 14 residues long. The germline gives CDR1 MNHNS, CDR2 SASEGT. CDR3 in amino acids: CASSSGPTQETQYF. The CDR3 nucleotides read TGTGCCAGCAGTAGCGGCCCTACCCAAGAGACCCAGTACTTC.

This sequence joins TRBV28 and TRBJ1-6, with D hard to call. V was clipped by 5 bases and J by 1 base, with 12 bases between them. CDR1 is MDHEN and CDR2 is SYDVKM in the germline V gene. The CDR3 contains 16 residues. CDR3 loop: CASSPLRGSYNSPLHF. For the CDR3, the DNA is TGTGCCAGCAGTCCCCTTCGGGGTTCCTATAATTCACCCCTCCACTTT.

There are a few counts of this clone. The CDR3 DNA reads as TGTGCCATCAGTGAACGGCCTTCCCAGGGGCAAGAGACCCAGTACTTC. Translating gives CAISERPSQGQETQYF. The V call is TRBV10-3, the J call TRBJ2-5, with a weak D call TRBD1 (6 bases). The ends were cut back, 3 bases at V and 2 bases at J, with 16 bases in the middle. Germline CDR1 reads ENHRY; CDR2 reads SYGVKD. CDR3 length equals 16 residues.

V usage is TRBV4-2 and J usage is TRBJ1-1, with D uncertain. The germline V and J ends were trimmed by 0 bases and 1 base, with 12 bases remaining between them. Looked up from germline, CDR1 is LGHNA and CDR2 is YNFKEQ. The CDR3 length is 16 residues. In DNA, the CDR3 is TGTGCCAGCAGCCAAGAGTCGTGGACTAGGAACACTGAAGCTTTCTTT. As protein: CASSQESWTRNTEAFF.

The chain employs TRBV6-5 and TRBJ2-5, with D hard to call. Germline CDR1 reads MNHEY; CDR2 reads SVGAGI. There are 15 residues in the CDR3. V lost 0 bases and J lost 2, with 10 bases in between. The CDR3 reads CASSYSRLGQETQYF. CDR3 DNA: TGTGCCAGCAGTTACTCGCGACTTGGGCAAGAGACCCAGTACTTC.

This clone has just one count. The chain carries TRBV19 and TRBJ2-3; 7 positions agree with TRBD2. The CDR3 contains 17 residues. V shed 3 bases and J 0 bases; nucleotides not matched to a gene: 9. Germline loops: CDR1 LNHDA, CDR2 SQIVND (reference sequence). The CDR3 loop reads CASSMNSSGASTDTQYF. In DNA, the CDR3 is TGTGCCAGTAGTATGAATTCTAGCGGTGCTAGCACAGATACGCAGTATTTT.